The 29 T cell receptor beta chains given below trace back to one sample, sequenced in a study of blood T cell repertoires in COVID-19. Sequencing was performed with immunoSEQ multiplex PCR; in TCRdb, only in-frame clones are kept and a portion is missing. This sample carries 200,000 to 300,000 clones, approximately 88% of them seen once, and the ten largest clones take roughly 1.2%. Sequenced: PBMCs or T cells enriched from blood (not recorded which). The receptors were sampled from a middle-aged woman with acute COVID-19.

The rearrangement links TRBV28 to TRBJ2-1; possible D gene TRBD2, 5 bases. This CDR3 has 13 residues. V shed 5 bases and J shed 1 base, with 6 bases lying between them. Germline V CDR1 and CDR2: MDHEN, SYDVKM. Written as DNA, the CDR3 is TGTGCCAGCAGTCGGGGATCCTACAATGAGCAGTTCTTC. It translates to CASSRGSYNEQFF.

The rearrangement links TRBV7-6 to TRBJ2-1, with D hard to call. Germline CDR1 SGHVS, CDR2 FNYEAQ. The CDR3 spans 16 residues. V was trimmed by 4 bases and J by 0 bases, leaving 13 bases between them. CDR3 sequence (DNA): TGTGCCAGCAGCTCCAACGGCGGCAGCTCCTACAATGAGCAGTTCTTC. Protein sequence: CASSSNGGSSYNEQFF.

The chain employs TRBV7-3 and TRBJ2-2, with a tentative D call TRBD1 (6 bases). This CDR3 contains 14 residues. Germline V CDR1 and CDR2: SGHTA, FQGTGA. Trimming stripped 5 bases from V and 4 bases from J, with 11 bases between. The CDR3 here is CASSPQGSTGELFF. The CDR3 coding sequence is TGTGCCAGCAGCCCACAGGGCAGCACCGGGGAGCTGTTTTTT.

V usage is TRBV2 and J usage is TRBJ1-5, with D perhaps matching TRBD1 (5 bases). Germline V gives CDR1 SNHLY, CDR2 FYNNEI. V gave up 5 bases and J gave up 3 bases, with 14 bases separating them. The CDR3 spans 15 residues. The chain's CDR3 is CASSKAWGDNQPQHF. The CDR3 nucleotides are TGTGCCAGCAGTAAGGCGTGGGGGGACAATCAGCCCCAGCATTTT.

This rearrangement joins TRBV6-5 to TRBJ2-5, with D possibly TRBD1 on 6 matching bases. Germline CDR1 reads MNHEY; CDR2 reads SVGAGI. The CDR3 consists of 14 residues. Trimming took 5 bases from V and 2 from J, leaving 12 bases between them. The CDR3 DNA reads as TGTGCCAGCAGTCCGACAGGCACACAAGAGACCCAGTACTTC. Amino acids: CASSPTGTQETQYF.

The CDR3 sequence is CASSLGSQPQHF. CDR3 nucleotides: TGTGCCAGCAGTTTGGGCTCTCAGCCCCAGCATTTT. The chain recombines TRBV28 with TRBJ1-5, with D unclear. V was clipped by 3 bases and J by 6 bases, with 6 bases between them. CDR3 length equals 12 residues. The germline CDR1 and CDR2 sequences are MDHEN and SYDVKM.

In DNA, the CDR3 is TGCGCCAGCAGCTCACAGGGTGAAAGCTATGGCTACACCTTC. Its protein is CASSSQGESYGYTF. V gene TRBV5-1 combines with J gene TRBJ1-2, with a possible D match to TRBD1 (6 bases). Deletions cut 3 bases from V and 4 bases from J, with 13 bases between. The CDR3 has 14 residues. Germline CDR1 SGHRS, CDR2 YFSETQ.

This clone has a single count. The chain has TRBV28 and TRBJ1-6; D unclear. Trimming shortened V by 6 bases and J by 6 bases, and 6 bases separated the two germline ends. This CDR3 region has 12 residues. Germline assignment: CDR1 MDHEN and CDR2 SYDVKM. CDR3: CASRGVNSPLHF. CDR3 coding DNA: TGTGCCAGCAGGGGCGTTAATTCACCCCTCCACTTT.

This clone has only a few counts. The chain combines TRBV3-1 (or the pseudogene TRBV3-2) with TRBJ2-7, with 9 positions matching TRBD1. J was trimmed by 7 bases and V by 0 bases; bases with no gene match: 10. The CDR3 consists of 16 residues. Germline CDR1 is LGHDT and CDR2 is YNNKEL (reference sequence). The CDR3 spells CASSQDLTGGAWEQYF. CDR3 in DNA: TGTGCCAGCAGCCAAGATCTTACAGGGGGCGCGTGGGAGCAGTACTTC.

The genes are TRBV29-1 and TRBJ2-2; TRBD1 aligns across 8 bases. The CDR3 loop spans 14 amino acids. Germline values: CDR1 SQVTM, CDR2 ANQGSEA. The V gene end was trimmed by 0 bases and the J gene end by 6 bases; junction bases not matched to a gene: 3. The CDR3 is CSVEEDRVAGELFF. For the CDR3, the DNA is TGCAGCGTTGAAGAGGACAGGGTGGCCGGGGAGCTGTTTTTT.

The chain combines TRBV5-1 with TRBJ1-6; no clear D. The germline V gene has CDR1 SGHRS and CDR2 YFSETQ. The germline V and J ends were trimmed by 4 bases and 8 bases, with 13 bases remaining between them. This CDR3 has 14 residues. CDR3 protein: CASSITLFDSPLHF. Here the CDR3 DNA reads TGCGCCAGCAGCATCACCCTATTCGATTCACCCCTCCACTTT.

This clone was recorded once. This chain joins TRBV5-1 and TRBJ2-3; TRBD2 agrees at 10 bases. The V gene end was trimmed by 0 bases and the J gene end by 2 bases; junction bases not matched to a gene: 3. This CDR3 spans 16 amino acids. CDR1 and CDR2 (germline): SGHRS, YFSETQ. CDR3 sequence: CASSLGLAGSTDTQYF. The DNA of the CDR3 is TGCGCCAGCAGCTTGGGACTAGCGGGCTCCACAGATACGCAGTATTTT.

A few counts support this clone. Different DNA sequences within this sample yield the same CDR3. The chain recombines TRBV25-1 with TRBJ1-2, with D uncertain. The CDR3 runs 11 residues. V lost 4 bases to trimming and J lost 5 bases, with 5 bases between them. Germline values: CDR1 MGHDK, CDR2 SYGVNS. The CDR3 is CASSAGYGYTF. CDR3 in DNA: TGTGCCAGCAGTGCGGGGTATGGCTACACCTTC.

The V gene is TRBV4-2, the J gene TRBJ1-2; D remains unclear. There are 16 residues in the CDR3. The germline V gene encodes CDR1 LGHNA and CDR2 YNFKEQ. V lost 4 bases and J lost 4, with 19 bases in between. The CDR3 reads CASSPGVTGNAYGYTF. The CDR3 nucleotides read TGTGCCAGCAGCCCAGGCGTTACCGGGAACGCCTATGGCTACACCTTC.

In this sample, this clone turned up once. The chain joins TRBV7-9 to TRBJ2-7, with a weak D call TRBD2 (5 bases). Germline CDR1 is SEHNR and CDR2 is FQNEAQ (reference sequence). Between the trimmed V and J ends, which lost 5 bases and 1 base, there was a span of 9 bases. The CDR3 length is 13 residues. DNA for the CDR3: TGTGCCAGCAGCGCACTAGATTCCTACGAGCAGTACGTC. Protein: CASSALDSYEQYV.

V and J are TRBV9 and TRBJ1-1; possibly TRBD1 for D (5 bases). CDR3 length: 16 residues. The germline gives CDR1 SGDLS, CDR2 YYNGEE. V shed 0 bases and J shed 0 bases, with 12 bases lying between them. CDR3: CASSVDSMDMNTEAFF. DNA of the CDR3: TGTGCCAGCAGCGTAGACTCCATGGACATGAACACTGAAGCTTTCTTT.

This chain uses TRBV7-2 with TRBJ1-6; unclear D gene. This CDR3 is built from 14 residues. Trimming pared 5 bases from V and 7 bases from J, leaving 12 bases between. Germline CDR1 and CDR2: SGHTA and FQGNSA. CDR3 region: CASSAYAQNSPLHF. The CDR3 DNA follows: TGTGCCAGCAGCGCCTACGCACAGAATTCACCCCTCCACTTT.

The chain couples TRBV19 to TRBJ2-1; 13 bases fit TRBD2. The CDR3 is 16 residues long. The V gene end was trimmed by 6 bases and the J gene end by 7 bases; junction bases not matched to a gene: 9. Germline CDR1 LNHDA, CDR2 SQIVND (reference sequence). The CDR3 protein is CASSPLTSGRGNEQFF. DNA for the CDR3: TGTGCCAGTAGCCCCCTCACTAGCGGGAGGGGTAATGAGCAGTTCTTC.

The V and J genes are TRBV7-9 and TRBJ2-7; TRBD1 matches 10 bases. This CDR3 is 16 amino acids long. The germline V gene has CDR1 SEHNR and CDR2 FQNEAQ (reference sequence). V shed 5 bases and J 0 bases; nucleotides not matched to a gene: 7. DNA of the CDR3: TGTGCCAGCAGCCTCGCGGGACAGGGGAGCTCCTACGAGCAGTACGTC. It is translated as CASSLAGQGSSYEQYV.

This sequence joins TRBV5-1 and TRBJ1-6; no clear D gene. This CDR3 contains 12 residues. The V end was cut by 3 bases, the J end by 5 bases, with 3 bases between. In germline, CDR1 is SGHRS, CDR2 YFSETQ. In DNA, the CDR3 is TGCGCCAGCAGCTATAATAATTCACCCCTCCACTTT. As protein: CASSYNNSPLHF.

V and J are TRBV6-6 and TRBJ1-2; D perhaps matches TRBD1 (6 bases). V lost 6 bases to trimming and J lost 5 bases, with 22 bases between them. CDR3 length equals 16 residues. Germline values: CDR1 MNHNY, CDR2 SVGAGI (reference sequence). CDR3 region: CASSDVTGTTLYGYTF. Written as DNA, the CDR3 is TGTGCCAGCAGCGATGTCACCGGGACAACTCTTTATGGCTACACCTTC.

This chain links TRBV6-6 with TRBJ2-4, with 12 bases identical to TRBD2. Germline CDR1 MNHNY, CDR2 SVGAGI (reference sequence). V dropped 6 bases and J dropped 1; count of bases not matched to a gene: 16. The CDR3 is 20 amino acids. The CDR3 nucleotides are TGTGCCAGCAGCGCCCCACGGCTAGCGGGAGGGGAGTACGCCAAAAACATTCAGTACTTC. As protein: CASSAPRLAGGEYAKNIQYF.

This chain uses TRBV2 with TRBJ1-5, with D possibly being TRBD1 (6 bases). With 8 bases removed from V and 0 bases from J, the gap between germline ends came to 11 bases. CDR3 length: 14 amino acids. Germline CDR1 SNHLY, CDR2 FYNNEI. CDR3 nucleotides: TGTGCCAGCCGGACAGACTATAGCAATCAGCCCCAGCATTTT. Translating gives CASRTDYSNQPQHF.

The V gene is TRBV28, the J gene TRBJ2-5; 7 bases are a match to TRBD1. V was clipped by 4 bases and J by 6 bases; unmatched bases: 11. CDR3 length equals 15 residues. Germline loops: CDR1 MDHEN, CDR2 SYDVKM. The CDR3 region has the DNA TGTGCCAGCAGTTCAACAAAGGGGGCGAGAAAGACCCAGTACTTC. It yields the protein CASSSTKGARKTQYF.

The rearrangement uses TRBV5-1 and TRBJ1-3; D not certain. V was clipped by 0 bases and J by 0 bases, with 10 bases between them. The CDR3 is 16 residues long. Germline-derived CDR1 and CDR2 are SGHRS and YFSETQ. The CDR3 DNA reads as TGCGCCAGCAGCTTGGAACTGGGGAGCTCTGGAAACACCATATATTTT. Its translation is CASSLELGSSGNTIYF.

The chain links TRBV9 to TRBJ2-1, with 12 bases lining up with TRBD2. The CDR3 is made up of 18 amino acids. J gave up 8 bases and V 2 bases, and 14 bases lay outside the gene matches. Germline CDR1 is SGDLS and CDR2 is YYNGEE. The CDR3 loop reads CASSVSRSSGRALDEQFF. DNA of the CDR3: TGTGCCAGCAGCGTTAGTAGGTCTAGCGGGAGGGCCCTCGATGAGCAGTTCTTC.

V usage is TRBV10-3 and J usage is TRBJ1-5; 7 nucleotides agree with TRBD1. The V gene end was trimmed by 0 bases and the J gene end by 3 bases; junction bases not matched to a gene: 8. Germline CDR1 and CDR2: ENHRY and SYGVKD. The CDR3 extends over 17 amino acids. In DNA, the CDR3 is TGTGCCATCAGTGAGTCTTCACCAGACAGGGACAATCAGCCCCAGCATTTT. The encoded protein is CAISESSPDRDNQPQHF.

This clone was seen once. The rearrangement uses TRBV19 and TRBJ1-6, with unresolved D. Germline V CDR1 and CDR2: LNHDA, SQIVND (reference sequence). V was clipped by 7 bases and J by 8 bases, with 21 bases between them. The CDR3 covers 16 residues. The CDR3 nucleotides read TGTGCCAGTAATTTTCGGTTCGGCCAGGATCATTCACCCCTCCACTTT. This sequence encodes CASNFRFGQDHSPLHF.

This chain links TRBV28 with TRBJ1-2; D is uncertain. V gave up 3 bases and J gave up 0 bases, with 8 bases separating them. Germline V gene data show CDR1 as MDHEN and CDR2 as SYDVKM. This CDR3 is 14 amino acids long. The CDR3 nucleotides are TGTGCCAGCAGTTTGGGCAGTACTAACTATGGCTACACCTTC. Translation gives CASSLGSTNYGYTF.